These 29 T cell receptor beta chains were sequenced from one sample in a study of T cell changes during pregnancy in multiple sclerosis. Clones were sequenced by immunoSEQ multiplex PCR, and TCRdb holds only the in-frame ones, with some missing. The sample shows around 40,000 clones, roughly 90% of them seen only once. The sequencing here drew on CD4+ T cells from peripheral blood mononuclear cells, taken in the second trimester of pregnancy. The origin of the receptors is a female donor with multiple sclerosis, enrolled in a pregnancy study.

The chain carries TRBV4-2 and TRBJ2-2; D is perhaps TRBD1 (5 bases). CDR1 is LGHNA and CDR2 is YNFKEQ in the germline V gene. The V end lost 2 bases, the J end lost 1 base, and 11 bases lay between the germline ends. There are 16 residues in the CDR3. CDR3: CASSQSVGQNTGELFF. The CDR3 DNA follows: TGTGCCAGCAGCCAATCCGTGGGGCAGAACACCGGGGAGCTGTTTTTT.

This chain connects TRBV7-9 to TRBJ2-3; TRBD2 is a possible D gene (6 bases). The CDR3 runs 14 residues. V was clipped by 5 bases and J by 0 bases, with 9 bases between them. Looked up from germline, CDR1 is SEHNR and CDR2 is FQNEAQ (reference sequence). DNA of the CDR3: TGTGCCAGCAGCCTGGGACTGAGCACAGATACGCAGTATTTT. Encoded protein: CASSLGLSTDTQYF.

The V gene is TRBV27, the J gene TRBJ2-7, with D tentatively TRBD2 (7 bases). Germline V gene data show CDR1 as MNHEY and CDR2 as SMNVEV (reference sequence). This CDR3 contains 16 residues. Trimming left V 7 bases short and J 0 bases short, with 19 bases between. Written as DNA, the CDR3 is TGTGCCAGCACCCGCTTGGGGGGGCCCGACTCCTACGAGCAGTACTTC. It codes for CASTRLGGPDSYEQYF.

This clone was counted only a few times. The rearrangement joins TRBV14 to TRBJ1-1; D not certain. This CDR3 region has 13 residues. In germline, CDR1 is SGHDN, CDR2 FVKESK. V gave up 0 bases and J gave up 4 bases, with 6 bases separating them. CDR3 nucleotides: TGTGCCAGCAGCCAAGATCCGGGCACTGAAGCTTTCTTT. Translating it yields CASSQDPGTEAFF.

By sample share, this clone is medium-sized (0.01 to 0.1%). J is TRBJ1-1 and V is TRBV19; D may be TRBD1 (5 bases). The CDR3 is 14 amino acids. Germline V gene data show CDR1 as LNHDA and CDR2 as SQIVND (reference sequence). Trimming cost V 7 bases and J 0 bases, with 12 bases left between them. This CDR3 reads CASTPRTLNTEAFF. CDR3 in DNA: TGTGCCAGTACCCCTCGGACACTGAACACTGAAGCTTTCTTT.

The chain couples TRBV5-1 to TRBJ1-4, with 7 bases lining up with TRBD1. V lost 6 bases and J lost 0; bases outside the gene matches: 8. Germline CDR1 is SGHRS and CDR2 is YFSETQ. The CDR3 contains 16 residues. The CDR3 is CASTGTAIATNEKLFF. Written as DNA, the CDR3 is TGCGCCAGCACCGGGACAGCCATAGCAACTAATGAAAAACTGTTTTTT.

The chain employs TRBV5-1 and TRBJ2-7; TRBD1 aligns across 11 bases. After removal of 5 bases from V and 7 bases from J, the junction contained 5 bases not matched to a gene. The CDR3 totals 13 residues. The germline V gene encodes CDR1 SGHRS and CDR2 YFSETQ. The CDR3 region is CASRQDRGLEQYF. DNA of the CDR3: TGCGCCAGCAGACAGGACAGGGGGCTTGAGCAGTACTTC. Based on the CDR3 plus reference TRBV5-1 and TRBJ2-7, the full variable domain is KAGVTQTPRYLIKTRGQQVTLSCSPISGHRSVSWYQQTPGQGLQFLFEYFSETQRNKGNFPGRFSGRQFSNSRSEMNVSTLELGDSALYLCASRQDRGLEQYFGPGTRLTVT.

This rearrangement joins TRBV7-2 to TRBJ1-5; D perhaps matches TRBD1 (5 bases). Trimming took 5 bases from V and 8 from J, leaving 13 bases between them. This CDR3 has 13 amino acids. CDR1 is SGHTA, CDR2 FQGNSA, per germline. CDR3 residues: CASSPGSGKPQHF. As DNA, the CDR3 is TGTGCCAGCAGCCCTGGATCAGGGAAGCCCCAGCATTTT.

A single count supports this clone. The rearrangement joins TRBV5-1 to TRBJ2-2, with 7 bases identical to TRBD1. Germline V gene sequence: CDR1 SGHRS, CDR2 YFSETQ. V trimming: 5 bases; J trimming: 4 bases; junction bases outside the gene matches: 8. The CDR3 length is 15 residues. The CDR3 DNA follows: TGCGCCAGCAGGACAGGGTCGGTAGCCACCGGGGAGCTGTTTTTT. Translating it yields CASRTGSVATGELFF.

CDR3 loop: CASSDQGERYGYTF. The CDR3 nucleotides are TGTGCCAGCAGTGATCAGGGCGAACGCTATGGCTACACCTTC. This chain uses TRBV2 with TRBJ1-2; tentative D call: TRBD1 (5 bases). There are 14 residues in the CDR3. Germline CDR1 and CDR2: SNHLY and FYNNEI. V dropped 3 bases and J dropped 4 bases, with 12 bases sitting between them. The full variable domain, completed using reference TRBV2 and TRBJ1-2, is EPEVTQTPSHQVTQMGQEVILRCVPISNHLYFYWYRQILGQKVEFLVSFYNNEISEKSEIFDDQFSVERPDGSNFTLKIRSTKLEDSAMYFCASSDQGERYGYTFGSGTRLTVV.

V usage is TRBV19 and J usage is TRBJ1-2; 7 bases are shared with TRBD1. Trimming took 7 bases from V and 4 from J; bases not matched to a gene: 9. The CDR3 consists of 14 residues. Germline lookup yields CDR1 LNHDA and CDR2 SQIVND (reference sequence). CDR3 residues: CASTQGEWGYGYTF. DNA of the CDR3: TGTGCCAGTACCCAGGGGGAATGGGGCTATGGCTACACCTTC.

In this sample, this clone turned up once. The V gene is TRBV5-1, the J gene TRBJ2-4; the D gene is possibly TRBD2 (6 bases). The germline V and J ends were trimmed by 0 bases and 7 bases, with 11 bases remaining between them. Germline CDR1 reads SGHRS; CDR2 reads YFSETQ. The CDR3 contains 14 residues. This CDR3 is CASSLEGGRNIQYF. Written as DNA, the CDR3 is TGCGCCAGCAGCTTGGAGGGAGGAAGGAACATTCAGTACTTC.

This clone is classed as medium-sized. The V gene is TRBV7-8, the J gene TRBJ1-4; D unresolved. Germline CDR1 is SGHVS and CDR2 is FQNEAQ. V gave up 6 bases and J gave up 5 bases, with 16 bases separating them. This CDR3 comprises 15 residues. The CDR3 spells CASSFSTAPNEKLFF. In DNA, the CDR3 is TGTGCCAGCAGTTTTAGTACCGCTCCCAATGAAAAACTGTTTTTT.

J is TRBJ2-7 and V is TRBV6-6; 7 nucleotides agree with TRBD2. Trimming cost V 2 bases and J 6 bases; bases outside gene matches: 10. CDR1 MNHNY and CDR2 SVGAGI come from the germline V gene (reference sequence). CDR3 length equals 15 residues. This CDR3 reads CASSYQGGPSIEQYF. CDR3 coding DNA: TGTGCCAGCAGTTACCAGGGAGGGCCATCAATCGAGCAGTACTTC.

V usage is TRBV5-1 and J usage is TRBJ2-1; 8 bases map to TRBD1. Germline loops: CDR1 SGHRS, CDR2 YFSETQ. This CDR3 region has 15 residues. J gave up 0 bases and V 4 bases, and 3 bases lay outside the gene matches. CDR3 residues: CASSATGGSYNEQFF. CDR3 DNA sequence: TGCGCCAGCAGCGCAACAGGGGGCTCCTACAATGAGCAGTTCTTC.

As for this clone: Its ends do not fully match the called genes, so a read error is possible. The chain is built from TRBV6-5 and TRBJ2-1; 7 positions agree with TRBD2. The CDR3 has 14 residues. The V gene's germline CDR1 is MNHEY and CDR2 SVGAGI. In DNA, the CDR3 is TGTGCCAGCAGCAAGGGACTACCTTACAGTGAGCAGTTCTTC. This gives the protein CASSKGLPYSEQFF.

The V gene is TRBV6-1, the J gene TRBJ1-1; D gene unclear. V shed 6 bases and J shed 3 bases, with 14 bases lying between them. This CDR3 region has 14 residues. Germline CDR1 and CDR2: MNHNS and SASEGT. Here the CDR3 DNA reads TGTGCCAGCAGGAGGGCCTGGAGGGACACTGAAGCTTTCTTT. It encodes CASRRAWRDTEAFF.

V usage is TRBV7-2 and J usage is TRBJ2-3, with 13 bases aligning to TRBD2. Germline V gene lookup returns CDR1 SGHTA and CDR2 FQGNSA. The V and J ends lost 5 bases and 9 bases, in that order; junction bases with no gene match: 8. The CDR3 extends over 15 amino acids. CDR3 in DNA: TGTGCCAGCAGCGGAGGACTAGCGGGAGTAGGGACGCAGTATTTT. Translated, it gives CASSGGLAGVGTQYF.

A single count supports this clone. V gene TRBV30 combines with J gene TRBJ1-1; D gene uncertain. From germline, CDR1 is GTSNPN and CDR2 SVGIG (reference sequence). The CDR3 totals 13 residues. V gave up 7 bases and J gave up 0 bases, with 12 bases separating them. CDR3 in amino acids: CASKTELNTEAFF. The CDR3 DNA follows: TGTGCCTCAAAAACGGAGCTGAACACTGAAGCTTTCTTT.

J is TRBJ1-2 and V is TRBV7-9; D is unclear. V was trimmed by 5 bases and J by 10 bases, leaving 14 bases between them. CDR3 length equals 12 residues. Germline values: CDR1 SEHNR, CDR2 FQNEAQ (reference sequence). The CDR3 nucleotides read TGTGCCAGCAGCCCCCGGTCCCAAATCTACACCTTC. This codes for CASSPRSQIYTF. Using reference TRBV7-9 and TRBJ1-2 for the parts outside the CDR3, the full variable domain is DTGVSQNPRHKITKRGQNVTFRCDPISEHNRLYWYRQTLGQGPEFLTYFQNEAQLEKSRLLSDRFSAERPKGSFSTLEIQRTEQGDSAMYLCASSPRSQIYTFGSGTRLTVV.

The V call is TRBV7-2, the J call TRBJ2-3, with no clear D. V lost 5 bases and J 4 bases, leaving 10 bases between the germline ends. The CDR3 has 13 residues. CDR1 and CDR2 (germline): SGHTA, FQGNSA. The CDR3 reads CASSRSLADTQYF. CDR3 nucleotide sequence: TGTGCCAGCAGCCGATCCCTAGCAGATACGCAGTATTTT.

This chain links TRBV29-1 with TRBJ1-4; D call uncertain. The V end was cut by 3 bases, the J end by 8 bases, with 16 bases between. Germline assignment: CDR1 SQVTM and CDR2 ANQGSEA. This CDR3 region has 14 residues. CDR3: CSVEGYSGSEKLFF. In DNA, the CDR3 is TGCAGCGTTGAGGGCTACAGCGGTTCCGAAAAACTGTTTTTT.

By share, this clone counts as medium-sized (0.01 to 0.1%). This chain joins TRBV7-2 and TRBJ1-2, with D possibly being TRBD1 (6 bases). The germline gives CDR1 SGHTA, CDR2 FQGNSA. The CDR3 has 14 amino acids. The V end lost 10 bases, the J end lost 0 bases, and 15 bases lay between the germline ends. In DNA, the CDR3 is TGTGCCACCGCCCGGGACATGACTAACTATGGCTACACCTTC. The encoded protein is CATARDMTNYGYTF.

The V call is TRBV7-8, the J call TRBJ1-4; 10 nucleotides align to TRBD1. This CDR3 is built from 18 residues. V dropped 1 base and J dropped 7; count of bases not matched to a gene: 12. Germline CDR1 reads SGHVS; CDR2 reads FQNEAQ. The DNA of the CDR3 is TGTGCCAGCAGCTTAGAAGGAGGGGCGGACAGGGGGGGTGAAAAACTGTTTTTT. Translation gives CASSLEGGADRGGEKLFF.

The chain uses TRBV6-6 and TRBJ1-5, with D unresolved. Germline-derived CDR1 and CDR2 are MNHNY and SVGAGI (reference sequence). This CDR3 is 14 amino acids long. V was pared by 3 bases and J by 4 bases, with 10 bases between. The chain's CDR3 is CASSYETRNQPQHF. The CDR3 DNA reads TGTGCCAGCAGTTATGAAACGAGGAATCAGCCCCAGCATTTT.

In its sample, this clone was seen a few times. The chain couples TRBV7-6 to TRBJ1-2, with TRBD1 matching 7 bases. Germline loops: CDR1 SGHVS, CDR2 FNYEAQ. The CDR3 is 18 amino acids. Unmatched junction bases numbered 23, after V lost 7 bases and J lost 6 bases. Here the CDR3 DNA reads TGTGCCAGCACCCCAGGGCTGACAGGGAGAAAGAACGATAATGGCTACACCTTC. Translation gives CASTPGLTGRKNDNGYTF.

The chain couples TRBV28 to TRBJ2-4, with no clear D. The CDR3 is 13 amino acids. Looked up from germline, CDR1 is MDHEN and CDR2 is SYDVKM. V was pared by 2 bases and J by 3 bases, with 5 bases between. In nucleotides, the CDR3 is TGTGCCAGCAGTTTACAGGACAAAAACATTCAGTACTTC. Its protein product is CASSLQDKNIQYF.

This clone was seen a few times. CDR3 region: CASSRGLAGQRQYF. As DNA, the CDR3 is TGTGCCAGCAGCAGGGGACTAGCGGGCCAAAGGCAGTACTTC. The chain couples TRBV7-2 to TRBJ2-7; TRBD2 aligns across 12 bases. Germline assignment: CDR1 SGHTA and CDR2 FQGNSA. Trimming took 5 bases from V and 9 from J; bases not matched to a gene: 8. This CDR3 region has 14 residues.

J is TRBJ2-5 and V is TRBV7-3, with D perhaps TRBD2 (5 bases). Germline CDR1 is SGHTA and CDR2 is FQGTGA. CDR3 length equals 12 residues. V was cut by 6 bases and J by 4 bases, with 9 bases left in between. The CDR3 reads CASRGEGETQYF. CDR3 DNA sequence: TGTGCCAGCAGGGGAGAGGGAGAGACCCAGTACTTC.